This TCR beta chain is drawn from a study of blood T cell repertoires in COVID-19. Overall study context: Donors in the United States, Italy and Spain gave samples during acute or convalescent COVID-19. In each case, the material was cDNA or gDNA derived from T cells, B-cell-depleted T cells, or PBMCs.

This CDR3 has 16 residues. The germline V gene encodes CDR1 SGHDN and CDR2 FVKESK. Trimming took 4 bases from V and 0 from J; bases not matched to a gene: 5. Original data processing: Scientists estimated how many nucleated cells there were by amplifying reference gene primers. The repertoire was sequenced with immunoSEQ multiplex PCR; TCRdb's copy has only in-frame clones and lacks some. V and J calls and clone size are as listed in that table; D and trimming were resolved from the DNA. The sample contains 72,000 or so clones, roughly 77% of which appear only once. The sequencing input was peripheral blood. The J gene is TRBJ2-3, the V gene TRBV14; 9 positions match TRBD2. This TCR derives from a human donor in a cohort sampled during active COVID-19. Written as DNA, the CDR3 is TGTGCCAGCAGCCCGTTGGCGGGAGGGAGCACAGATACGCAGTATTTT. It encodes CASSPLAGGSTDTQYF.